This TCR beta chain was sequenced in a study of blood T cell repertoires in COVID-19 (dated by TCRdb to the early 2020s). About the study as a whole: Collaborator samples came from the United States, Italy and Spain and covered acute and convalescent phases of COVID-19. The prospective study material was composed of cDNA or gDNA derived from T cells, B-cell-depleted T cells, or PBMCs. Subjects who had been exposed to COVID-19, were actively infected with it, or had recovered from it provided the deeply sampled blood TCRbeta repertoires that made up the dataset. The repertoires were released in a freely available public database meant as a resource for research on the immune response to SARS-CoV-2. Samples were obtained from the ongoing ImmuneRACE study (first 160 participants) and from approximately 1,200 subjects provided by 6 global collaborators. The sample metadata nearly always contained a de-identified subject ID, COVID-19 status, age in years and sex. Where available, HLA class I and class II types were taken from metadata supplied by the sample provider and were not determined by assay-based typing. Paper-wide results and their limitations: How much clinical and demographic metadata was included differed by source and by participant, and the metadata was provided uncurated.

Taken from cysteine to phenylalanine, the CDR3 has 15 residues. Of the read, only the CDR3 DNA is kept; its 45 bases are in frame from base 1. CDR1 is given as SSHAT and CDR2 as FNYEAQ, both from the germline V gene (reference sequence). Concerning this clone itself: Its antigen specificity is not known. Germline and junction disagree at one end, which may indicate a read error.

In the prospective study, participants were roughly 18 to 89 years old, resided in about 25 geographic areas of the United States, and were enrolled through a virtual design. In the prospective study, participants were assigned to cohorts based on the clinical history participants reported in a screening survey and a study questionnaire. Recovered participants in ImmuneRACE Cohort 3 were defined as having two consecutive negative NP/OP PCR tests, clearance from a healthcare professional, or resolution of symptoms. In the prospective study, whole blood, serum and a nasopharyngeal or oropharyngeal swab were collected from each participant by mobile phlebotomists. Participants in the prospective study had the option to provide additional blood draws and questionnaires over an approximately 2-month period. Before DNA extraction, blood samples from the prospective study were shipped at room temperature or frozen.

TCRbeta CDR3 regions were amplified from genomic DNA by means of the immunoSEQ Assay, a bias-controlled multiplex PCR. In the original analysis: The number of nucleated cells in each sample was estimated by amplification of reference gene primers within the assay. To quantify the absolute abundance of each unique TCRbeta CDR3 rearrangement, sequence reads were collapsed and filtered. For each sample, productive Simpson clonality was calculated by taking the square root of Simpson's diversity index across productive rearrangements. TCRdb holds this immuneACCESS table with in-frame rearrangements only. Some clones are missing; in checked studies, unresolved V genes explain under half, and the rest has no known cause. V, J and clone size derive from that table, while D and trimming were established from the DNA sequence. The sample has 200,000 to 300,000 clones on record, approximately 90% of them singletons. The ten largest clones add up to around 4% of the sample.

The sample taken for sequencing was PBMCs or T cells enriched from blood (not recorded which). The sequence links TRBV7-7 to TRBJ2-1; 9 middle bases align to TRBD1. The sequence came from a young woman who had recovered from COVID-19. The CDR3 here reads CASSLGTGSNNEQFF. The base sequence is TGTGCTAGCAGCTTAGGGACAGGGAGTAACAATGAGCAGTTCTTC.